These T cell receptor beta chains were read from a single sample in a study of radiotherapy plus CTLA-4 blockade in lung cancer. Assay: immunoSEQ multiplex PCR; the TCRdb copy retains only in-frame clones and omits some. The data show some 43,000 clones, approximately 78% seen once. Specimen: peripheral blood, collected from a patient treated with radiotherapy plus ipilimumab. The receptors originated from a human donor with non-small cell lung cancer who had stable disease on radiotherapy plus ipilimumab. CDR3s include the opening cysteine and the closing phenylalanine or tryptophan. The D gene is left open where the match is weak. The size of a clone is reported for some rows only, either as once, few or many, or as a class for expanded clones.

once - TRBJ1-1 TRBV28 CASRGYGGRNTEAFF TGTGCCAGCAGGGGATACGGGGGAAGGAACACTGAAGCTTTCTTT
once TRBD1 TRBJ2-5 TRBV7-9 CASSTGTGRQETQYF TGTGCCAGCAGCACCGGGACAGGGCGCCAAGAGACCCAGTACTTC
once TRBD2 TRBJ2-7 TRBV9 CASSASGNSYEQYF TGTGCCAGCAGCGCGAGCGGGAACTCCTACGAGCAGTACTTC
few TRBD1 TRBJ1-2 TRBV6-1 CASSESRGQSDGYTF TGTGCCAGCAGTGAAAGCAGGGGGCAGAGTGACGGCTACACCTTC
few TRBD1 TRBJ2-1 TRBV9 CASSVEPRTPRDRGLGDEQFF TGTGCCAGCAGCGTAGAACCCCGAACCCCCAGGGACAGGGGGCTCGGGGATGAGCAGTTCTTC
- TRBD2 TRBJ2-5 TRBV18 CASSPPPRREGQETQYF TGTGCCAGCTCACCCCCCCCTCGCCGGGAGGGCCAAGAGACCCAGTACTTC
few TRBD1 TRBJ2-3 TRBV28 CASRRGPAADTQYF TGTGCCAGCAGGAGGGGGCCAGCAGCAGATACGCAGTATTTT
- - TRBJ2-5 TRBV10-1 CASSARSARETQYF TGCGCCAGCAGTGCCAGGTCCGCCCGAGAGACCCAGTACTTC
- TRBD2 TRBJ2-1 TRBV9 CASSVVGLARNEQFF TGTGCCAGCAGCGTAGTCGGACTAGCTCGAAATGAGCAGTTCTTC
once TRBD1 TRBJ2-2 TRBV5-4 CASSLGQGRNTGELFF TGTGCCAGCAGCCTGGGACAGGGCCGTAACACCGGGGAGCTGTTTTTT
- TRBD2 TRBJ2-7 TRBV28 CASSLAGGRNEQYF TGTGCCAGCAGTTTAGCGGGAGGGCGTAACGAGCAGTACTTC
- - TRBJ1-4 TRBV2 CASRQMTAFNEKLFF TGTGCCAGCAGGCAGATGACAGCCTTTAATGAAAAACTGTTTTTT
- - TRBJ2-2 TRBV5-1 CASSQQGNTGELFF TGCGCCAGCAGCCAACAGGGGAACACCGGGGAGCTGTTTTTT
- TRBD2 TRBJ2-1 TRBV4-3 CASSQDWSSGFPYNEQFF TGCGCCAGCAGCCAAGATTGGAGTAGCGGGTTTCCCTACAATGAGCAGTTCTTC